A selection of T cell receptor beta chains follows, all from one sample in a study of cytomegalovirus exposure and HLA in healthy donors. The data were produced by immunoSEQ multiplex PCR, yet TCRdb's version contains in-frame clones alone and is incomplete. The sample holds 270,000 or so clones, roughly 90% seen once. The material sequenced was PBMCs. The receptors stem from a man aged 35-49 years in good health and CMV-seropositive. The CDR3 runs from the conserved cysteine through the conserved F or W. The order of the fields is J gene, D gene, V gene, clone size, CDR3 DNA, CDR3 protein. D genes are given only for firm matches. Expanded clones are given a class, and other clones once, few, many or no size at all.

j_call: TRBJ1-6
d_call: NA
v_call: TRBV7-9
clone_size: once
cdr3_nt: TGTGCCAGCAGCTTAATAGGGGACAACCCGGGCCGTTCACCCCTCCACTTT
cdr3_aa: CASSLIGDNPGRSPLHF

j_call: TRBJ2-1
d_call: TRBD1
v_call: TRBV7-8
clone_size: NA
cdr3_nt: TGTGCCAGCTCCGGGGGGACAGGGGCCGTCTTCTCCTACAATGAGCAGTTCTTC
cdr3_aa: CASSGGTGAVFSYNEQFF

j_call: TRBJ2-3
d_call: TRBD2
v_call: TRBV27
clone_size: NA
cdr3_nt: TGTGCCAGCAGTTTGGCGGGGGTTAGCACAGATACGCAGTATTTT
cdr3_aa: CASSLAGVSTDTQYF

j_call: TRBJ2-2
d_call: NA
v_call: TRBV19
clone_size: NA
cdr3_nt: TGTGCCAGTAGTATTAGTTTTGGCACCGGGGAGCTGTTTTTT
cdr3_aa: CASSISFGTGELFF

j_call: TRBJ1-1
d_call: NA
v_call: TRBV9
clone_size: NA
cdr3_nt: TGTGCCAGCAGCGTGACGGACAGTGGGGCCACTGAAGCTTTCTTT
cdr3_aa: CASSVTDSGATEAFF

j_call: TRBJ2-7
d_call: NA
v_call: TRBV28
clone_size: NA
cdr3_nt: TGTGCCAGCAGTTTAGATTACATTTACGAGCAGTACTTC
cdr3_aa: CASSLDYIYEQYF

j_call: TRBJ2-5
d_call: TRBD2
v_call: TRBV25-1
clone_size: NA
cdr3_nt: TGTGCCAGCAGTGCCACTAGCGGCCAAGAGACCCAGTACTTC
cdr3_aa: CASSATSGQETQYF

j_call: TRBJ2-7
d_call: NA
v_call: TRBV4-1
clone_size: NA
cdr3_nt: TGCGCCAGCAGCCAAGATGGACTAACCTACGAGCAGTACTTC
cdr3_aa: CASSQDGLTYEQYF

j_call: TRBJ1-1
d_call: TRBD1
v_call: TRBV28
clone_size: NA
cdr3_nt: TGTGCCAGCAGTTTTACAGGGGGCTTTGAAGCTTTCTTT
cdr3_aa: CASSFTGGFEAFF

j_call: TRBJ2-2
d_call: TRBD2
v_call: TRBV28
clone_size: NA
cdr3_nt: TGTGCCAGCAGTCCCGGACTAGCGGGAGGAACCGGGGAGCTGTTTTTT
cdr3_aa: CASSPGLAGGTGELFF

j_call: TRBJ1-5
d_call: NA
v_call: TRBV7-2
clone_size: once
cdr3_nt: TGTGCCAGCAGCTCTTATCCCAGCAATCAGCCCCAGCATTTT
cdr3_aa: CASSSYPSNQPQHF

j_call: TRBJ2-7
d_call: TRBD2
v_call: TRBV11-2
clone_size: NA
cdr3_nt: TGTGCCAGCAGCTTAAGGGCGGGAGAATGGTACGAGCAGTACTTC
cdr3_aa: CASSLRAGEWYEQYF

j_call: TRBJ1-1
d_call: NA
v_call: TRBV7-9
clone_size: NA
cdr3_nt: TGTGCCAGCAGCTTAGGGCGGGGGCCGAACACTGAAGCTTTCTTT
cdr3_aa: CASSLGRGPNTEAFF

j_call: TRBJ1-1
d_call: NA
v_call: TRBV7-6
clone_size: NA
cdr3_nt: TGTGCCAGCAGCTCTATACAGGCGAATGAAGCTTTCTTT
cdr3_aa: CASSSIQANEAFF

j_call: TRBJ2-7
d_call: TRBD1
v_call: TRBV5-1
clone_size: NA
cdr3_nt: TGCGCCAGCAGCCTTGGACAGGGGCCAACCTACGAGCAGTACTTC
cdr3_aa: CASSLGQGPTYEQYF

j_call: TRBJ2-7
d_call: NA
v_call: TRBV6-1
clone_size: NA
cdr3_nt: TGTGCCAGCAGTTCGGGACAAACCTACGAGCAGTACTTC
cdr3_aa: CASSSGQTYEQYF

j_call: TRBJ2-5
d_call: TRBD2
v_call: TRBV18
clone_size: NA
cdr3_nt: TGTGCCAGCTCACCAGGGATAGCGGGAGTACAAGAGACCCAGTACTTC
cdr3_aa: CASSPGIAGVQETQYF

j_call: TRBJ2-4
d_call: TRBD2
v_call: TRBV4-2
clone_size: NA
cdr3_nt: TGTGCCAGCAGCCCGGAAAGAAGTGGGGCTAGCGGGAGGGCCTTAAGGGGCAAAAACATTCAGTACTTC
cdr3_aa: CASSPERSGASGRALRGKNIQYF

j_call: TRBJ1-1
d_call: NA
v_call: TRBV7-2
clone_size: few
cdr3_nt: TGTGCCAGCAGCTTGGGACAGAACACTGAAGCTTTCTTT
cdr3_aa: CASSLGQNTEAFF

j_call: TRBJ2-7
d_call: TRBD2
v_call: TRBV7-9
clone_size: NA
cdr3_nt: TGTGCCAGCATACCCCTCGCGGGGGGAACCTACGAGCAGTACTTC
cdr3_aa: CASIPLAGGTYEQYF

j_call: TRBJ1-2
d_call: NA
v_call: TRBV6-5
clone_size: few
cdr3_nt: TGTGCCAGCAGTCAAGGGGTCAGCTACACCTTC
cdr3_aa: CASSQGVSYTF

j_call: TRBJ1-2
d_call: NA
v_call: TRBV2
clone_size: NA
cdr3_nt: TGTGCCAGCAGTGAAGCGTTCCTATTCTTATATGGCTACACCTTC
cdr3_aa: CASSEAFLFLYGYTF

j_call: TRBJ2-1
d_call: TRBD2
v_call: TRBV7-9
clone_size: once
cdr3_nt: TGTGCCAGCAGCTTATTTCCTAGCGGGGTCTACAATGAGCAGTTCTTC
cdr3_aa: CASSLFPSGVYNEQFF

j_call: TRBJ1-5
d_call: TRBD1
v_call: TRBV19
clone_size: NA
cdr3_nt: TGTGCCAGTAGTCTAGACAGGGGGCGGAATCAGCCCCAGCATTTT
cdr3_aa: CASSLDRGRNQPQHF

j_call: TRBJ2-3
d_call: TRBD1
v_call: TRBV19
clone_size: NA
cdr3_nt: TGTGCCAGTAGTGACCCCTTGGCAGGGGGCGCGGGAGATACGCAGTATTTT
cdr3_aa: CASSDPLAGGAGDTQYF

j_call: TRBJ1-2
d_call: TRBD1
v_call: TRBV28
clone_size: NA
cdr3_nt: TGTGCCAGCAGACCGGGACAGGGGCTTTATGGCTACACCTTC
cdr3_aa: CASRPGQGLYGYTF

j_call: TRBJ1-1
d_call: TRBD1
v_call: TRBV6-5
clone_size: NA
cdr3_nt: TGTGCCAGCAGTATCGACAGGGTAGACACTGAAGCTTTCTTT
cdr3_aa: CASSIDRVDTEAFF

j_call: TRBJ1-2
d_call: TRBD1
v_call: TRBV7-2
clone_size: NA
cdr3_nt: TGTGCCAGCACCTTGACAGGGGTTAACTATGGCTACACCTTC
cdr3_aa: CASTLTGVNYGYTF

j_call: TRBJ2-5
d_call: TRBD1
v_call: TRBV27
clone_size: NA
cdr3_nt: TGTGCCAGCAGTCTAAGATTTTCGGGACAGTCGTACCAAGAGACCCAGTACTTC
cdr3_aa: CASSLRFSGQSYQETQYF

j_call: TRBJ2-2
d_call: TRBD2
v_call: TRBV6-1
clone_size: NA
cdr3_nt: TGTGCCAGCAGTGTTGGGACTAGCGGAGAAATGAACACCGGGGAGCTGTTTTTT
cdr3_aa: CASSVGTSGEMNTGELFF

j_call: TRBJ1-1
d_call: NA
v_call: TRBV6-5
clone_size: NA
cdr3_nt: TGTGCCAGCAGTTACGTTCGCGGTCAAACTGAAGCTTTCTTT
cdr3_aa: CASSYVRGQTEAFF

j_call: TRBJ1-3
d_call: TRBD1
v_call: TRBV29-1
clone_size: NA
cdr3_nt: TGCAGCGTTGAAGATTGGGACAGGGTGGACACCATATATTTT
cdr3_aa: CSVEDWDRVDTIYF

j_call: TRBJ1-1
d_call: TRBD1
v_call: TRBV6-5
clone_size: NA
cdr3_nt: TGTGCCAGCAGCAGGGACAGTACGAACACTGAAGCTTTCTTT
cdr3_aa: CASSRDSTNTEAFF

j_call: TRBJ1-2
d_call: NA
v_call: TRBV5-4
clone_size: NA
cdr3_nt: TGTGCCAGCAGCTTCGGGGGGCCTAACTATGGCTACACCTTC
cdr3_aa: CASSFGGPNYGYTF

j_call: TRBJ2-5
d_call: TRBD2
v_call: TRBV4-3
clone_size: once
cdr3_nt: TGCGCCAGCAGCCAAGAGATAGGACTAGCGGGGGGGTGGGAGACCCAGTACTTC
cdr3_aa: CASSQEIGLAGGWETQYF

j_call: TRBJ1-2
d_call: NA
v_call: TRBV20-1
clone_size: NA
cdr3_nt: TGCAGGGGGGGGGCCGGCTATGGCTACACCTTC
cdr3_aa: CRGGAGYGYTF

j_call: TRBJ2-7
d_call: TRBD2
v_call: TRBV4-1
clone_size: NA
cdr3_nt: TGCGCCAGCAGCCAAGCGACTAGCGGGGGCTACGAGCAGTACTTC
cdr3_aa: CASSQATSGGYEQYF

j_call: TRBJ2-3
d_call: TRBD2
v_call: TRBV7-2
clone_size: NA
cdr3_nt: TGTGCCAGCAGCTTAGTGTTGGGACTAGCGGGAGATGGGGCAGATACGCAGTATTTT
cdr3_aa: CASSLVLGLAGDGADTQYF

j_call: TRBJ2-1
d_call: TRBD1
v_call: TRBV10-3
clone_size: NA
cdr3_nt: TGTGCCATCAGGGATGGACAGGGGAGGTATGAGCAGTTCTTC
cdr3_aa: CAIRDGQGRYEQFF

j_call: TRBJ2-3
d_call: TRBD2
v_call: TRBV28
clone_size: NA
cdr3_nt: TGTGCCAGCAGTTTGCCCGCGGGAGCAGATACGCAGTATTTT
cdr3_aa: CASSLPAGADTQYF

j_call: TRBJ2-7
d_call: TRBD2
v_call: TRBV19
clone_size: NA
cdr3_nt: TGTGCCAGTAGTATCAGCGGGAGTGGCAACGAGCAGTACTTC
cdr3_aa: CASSISGSGNEQYF

j_call: TRBJ2-6
d_call: NA
v_call: TRBV6-5
clone_size: NA
cdr3_nt: TGTGCCAGCAGTTTTCAGGGCTACGGGGCCAACGTCCTGACTTTC
cdr3_aa: CASSFQGYGANVLTF

j_call: TRBJ2-1
d_call: TRBD2
v_call: TRBV5-6
clone_size: NA
cdr3_nt: TGTGCCAGCAGCCCGGGACTAGCGGCATACAATGAGCAGTTCTTC
cdr3_aa: CASSPGLAAYNEQFF

j_call: TRBJ1-3
d_call: NA
v_call: TRBV28
clone_size: NA
cdr3_nt: TGTGCCAGCAGTTCCCCGCGGAGGGCGGGAAACACCATATATTTT
cdr3_aa: CASSSPRRAGNTIYF

j_call: TRBJ2-7
d_call: NA
v_call: TRBV19
clone_size: NA
cdr3_nt: TGTGCCAGTAGTATGGGGCCAGGGGTAAACTACGAGCAGTACTTC
cdr3_aa: CASSMGPGVNYEQYF

j_call: TRBJ2-2
d_call: TRBD1
v_call: TRBV9
clone_size: NA
cdr3_nt: TGTGCCAGCAGCGTGGGACAGGGGAACCCAAGAACCGGGGAGCTGTTTTTT
cdr3_aa: CASSVGQGNPRTGELFF

j_call: TRBJ1-5
d_call: NA
v_call: TRBV18
clone_size: NA
cdr3_nt: TGTGCCAGCTCGCCTCAGGGCCGGGAGGATCAGCCCCAGCATTTT
cdr3_aa: CASSPQGREDQPQHF

j_call: TRBJ2-7
d_call: TRBD1
v_call: TRBV5-8
clone_size: NA
cdr3_nt: TGTGCCAGCAGCCTGGGACAGGGTGACCTCTCCTACGAGCAGTACTTC
cdr3_aa: CASSLGQGDLSYEQYF

j_call: TRBJ2-7
d_call: NA
v_call: TRBV7-2
clone_size: NA
cdr3_nt: TGTGCCAGCAGCTTAGAAAACCGCTACGAACAGTACTTC
cdr3_aa: CASSLENRYEQYF

j_call: TRBJ2-7
d_call: NA
v_call: TRBV13
clone_size: once
cdr3_nt: TGTGCCAGCAGCTTAGAGGCGGAGCGCGGTGCGCAACCCTACGAGCAGTACTTC
cdr3_aa: CASSLEAERGAQPYEQYF

j_call: TRBJ1-1
d_call: NA
v_call: TRBV30
clone_size: NA
cdr3_nt: TGTGCCTGGAGTAAGGGACTCAACACTGAAGCTTTCTTT
cdr3_aa: CAWSKGLNTEAFF